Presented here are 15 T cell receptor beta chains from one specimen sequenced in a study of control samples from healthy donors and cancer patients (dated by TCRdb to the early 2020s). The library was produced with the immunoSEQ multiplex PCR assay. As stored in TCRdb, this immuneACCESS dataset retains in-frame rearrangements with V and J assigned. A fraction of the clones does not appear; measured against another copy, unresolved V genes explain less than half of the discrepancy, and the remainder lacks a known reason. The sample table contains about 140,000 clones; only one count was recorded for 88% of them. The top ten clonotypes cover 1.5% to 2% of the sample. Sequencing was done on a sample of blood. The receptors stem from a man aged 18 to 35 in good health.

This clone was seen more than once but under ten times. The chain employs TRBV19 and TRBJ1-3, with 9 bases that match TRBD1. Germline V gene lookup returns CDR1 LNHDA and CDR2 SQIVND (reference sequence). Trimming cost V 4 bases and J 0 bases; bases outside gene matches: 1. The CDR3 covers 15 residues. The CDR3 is CASSRDRASGNTIYF. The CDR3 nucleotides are TGTGCCAGTAGTAGGGACAGGGCCTCTGGAAACACCATATATTTT.

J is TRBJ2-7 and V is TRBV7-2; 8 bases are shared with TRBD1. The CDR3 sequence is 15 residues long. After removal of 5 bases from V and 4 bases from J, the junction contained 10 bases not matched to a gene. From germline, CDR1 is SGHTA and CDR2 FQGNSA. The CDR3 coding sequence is TGTGCCAGCAGCCTTTCTCCGGGACAGGTTTACGAGCAGTACTTC. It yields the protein CASSLSPGQVYEQYF.

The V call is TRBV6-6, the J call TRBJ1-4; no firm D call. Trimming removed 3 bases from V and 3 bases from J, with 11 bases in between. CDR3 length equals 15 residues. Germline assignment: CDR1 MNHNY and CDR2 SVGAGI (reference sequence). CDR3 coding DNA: TGTGCCAGCAGTTATTCGCAGGCACCTAATGAAAAACTGTTTTTT. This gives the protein CASSYSQAPNEKLFF.

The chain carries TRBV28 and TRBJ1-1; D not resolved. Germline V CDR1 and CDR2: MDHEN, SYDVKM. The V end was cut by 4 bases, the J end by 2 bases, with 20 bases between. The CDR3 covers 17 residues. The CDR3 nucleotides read TGTGCCAGCAGTTCTCAATTCTTCGACGGCGACAACACTGAAGCTTTCTTT. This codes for CASSSQFFDGDNTEAFF.

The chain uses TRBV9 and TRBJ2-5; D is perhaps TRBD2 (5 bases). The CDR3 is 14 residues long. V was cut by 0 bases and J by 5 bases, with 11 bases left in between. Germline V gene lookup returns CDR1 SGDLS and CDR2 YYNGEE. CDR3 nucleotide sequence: TGTGCCAGCAGCGTAGCTAGCAGCCAGGAGACCCAGTACTTC. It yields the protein CASSVASSQETQYF. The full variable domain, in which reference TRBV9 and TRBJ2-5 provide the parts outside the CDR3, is DSGVTQTPKHLITATGQRVTLRCSPRSGDLSVYWYQQSLDQGLQFLIQYYNGEERAKGNILERFSAQQFPDLHSELNLSSLELGDSALYFCASSVASSQETQYFGPGTRLLVL.

CDR3 amino acids: CAWSKYLGQHSYEQYF. The CDR3 nucleotides are TGTGCCTGGAGCAAGTACCTGGGTCAGCACTCCTACGAGCAGTACTTC. The chain recombines TRBV30 with TRBJ2-7, with D hard to call. Trimming removed 3 bases at V and 0 bases at J, with 18 bases between. The CDR3 sequence is 16 residues long. Germline CDR1 is GTSNPN and CDR2 is SVGIG (reference sequence).

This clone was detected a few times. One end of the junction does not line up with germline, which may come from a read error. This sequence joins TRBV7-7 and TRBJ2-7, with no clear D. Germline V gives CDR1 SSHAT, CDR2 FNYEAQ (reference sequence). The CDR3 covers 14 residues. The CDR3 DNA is TGTGCTAGCAGCCCCCAAAGGACCTCCTACGAGCAGTACTTC. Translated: CASSPQRTSYEQYF.

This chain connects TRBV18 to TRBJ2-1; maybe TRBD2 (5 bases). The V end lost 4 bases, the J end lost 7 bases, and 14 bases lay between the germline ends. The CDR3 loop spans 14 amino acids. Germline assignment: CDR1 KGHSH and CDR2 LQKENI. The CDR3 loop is CASSQSSGRNEQFF. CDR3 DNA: TGTGCCAGCTCACAGTCCTCGGGAAGGAATGAGCAGTTCTTC. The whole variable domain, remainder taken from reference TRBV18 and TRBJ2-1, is NAGVMQNPRHLVRRRGQEARLRCSPMKGHSHVYWYRQLPEEGLKFMVYLQKENIIDESGMPKERFSAEFPKEGPSILRIQQVVRGDSAAYFCASSQSSGRNEQFFGPGTRLTVL.

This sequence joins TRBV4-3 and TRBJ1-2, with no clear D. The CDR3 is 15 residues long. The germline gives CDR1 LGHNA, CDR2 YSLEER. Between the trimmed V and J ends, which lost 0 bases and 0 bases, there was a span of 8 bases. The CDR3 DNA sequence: TGCGCCAGCAGCCAAGAATCGGCAACTAACTATGGCTACACCTTC. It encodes CASSQESATNYGYTF.

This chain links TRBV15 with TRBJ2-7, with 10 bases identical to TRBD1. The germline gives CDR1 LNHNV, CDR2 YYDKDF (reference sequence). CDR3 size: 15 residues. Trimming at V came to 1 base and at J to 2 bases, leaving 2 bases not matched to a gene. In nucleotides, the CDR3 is TGTGCCACCAGCAGAGGGGACAGGGGCACCTACGAGCAGTACTTC. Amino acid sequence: CATSRGDRGTYEQYF.

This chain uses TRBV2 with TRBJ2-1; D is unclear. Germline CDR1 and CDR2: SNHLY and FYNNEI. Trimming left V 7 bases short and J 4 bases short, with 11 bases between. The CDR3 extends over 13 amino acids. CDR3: CASTGPLYNEQFF. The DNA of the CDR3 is TGTGCCAGCACTGGGCCCCTATACAATGAGCAGTTCTTC.

CDR3 bases: TGTGCCAGCCAACCAAGCGGGGGTTGGCGTACGCAGTATTTT. Protein product: CASQPSGGWRTQYF. V gene TRBV6-4 combines with J gene TRBJ2-3; 8 bases fit TRBD2. Germline V gene data show CDR1 as MRHNA and CDR2 as SNTAGT. V lost 8 bases, J lost 8 bases, and 12 bases stayed unmatched. The CDR3 consists of 14 residues.

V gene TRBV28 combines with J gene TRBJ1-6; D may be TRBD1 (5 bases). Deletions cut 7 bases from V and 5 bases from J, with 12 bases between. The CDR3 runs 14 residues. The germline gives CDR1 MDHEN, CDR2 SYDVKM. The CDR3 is CASKLGGDNSPLHF. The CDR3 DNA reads TGTGCCAGCAAATTGGGAGGGGATAATTCACCCCTCCACTTT.

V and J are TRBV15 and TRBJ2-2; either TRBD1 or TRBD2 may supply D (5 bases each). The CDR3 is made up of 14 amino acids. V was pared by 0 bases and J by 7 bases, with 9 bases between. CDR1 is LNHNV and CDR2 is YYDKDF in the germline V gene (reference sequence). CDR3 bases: TGTGCCACCAGCAGAGATGGGGGTTACGGGGAGCTGTTTTTT. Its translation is CATSRDGGYGELFF.

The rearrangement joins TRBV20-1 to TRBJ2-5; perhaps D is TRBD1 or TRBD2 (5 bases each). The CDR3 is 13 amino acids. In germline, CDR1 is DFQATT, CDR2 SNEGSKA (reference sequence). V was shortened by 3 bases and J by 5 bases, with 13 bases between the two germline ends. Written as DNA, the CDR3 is TGCAGTGCTAGTTCCGGGGCGCGGGAGACCCAGTACTTC. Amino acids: CSASSGARETQYF.